This TCR beta chain comes out of a study of control samples from healthy donors and cancer patients. Profiling relied on immunoSEQ multiplex PCR, and the TCRdb table lists in-frame clones only, not all of them. This table has some 150,000 clones, 96% appearing once. J was trimmed by 4 bases and V by 5 bases; bases with no gene match: 14. Germline assignment: CDR1 SEHNR and CDR2 FQNEAQ (reference sequence). The CDR3 consists of 17 residues. The genes are TRBV7-9 and TRBJ2-4; TRBD1 agrees at 7 bases. The clonotype originates from a woman in her 30s in good health. The sample consisted of blood. CDR3 sequence reads: CASSETGTAYAKNIQYF. The DNA for the CDR3 is TGTGCCAGCAGCGAAACCGGGACAGCCTACGCAAAAAACATTCAGTACTTC.